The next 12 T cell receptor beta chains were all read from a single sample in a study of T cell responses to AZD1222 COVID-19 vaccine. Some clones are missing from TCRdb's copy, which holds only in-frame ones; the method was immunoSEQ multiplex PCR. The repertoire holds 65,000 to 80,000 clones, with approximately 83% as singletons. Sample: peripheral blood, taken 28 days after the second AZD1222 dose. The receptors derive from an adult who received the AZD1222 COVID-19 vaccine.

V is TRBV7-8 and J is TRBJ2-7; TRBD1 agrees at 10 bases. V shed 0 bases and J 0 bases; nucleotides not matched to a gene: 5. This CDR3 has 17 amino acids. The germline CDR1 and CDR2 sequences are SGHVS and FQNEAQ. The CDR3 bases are TGTGCCAGCAGCTTAGCCTGGGACAGGGGTGTCTCCTACGAGCAGTACTTC. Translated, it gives CASSLAWDRGVSYEQYF. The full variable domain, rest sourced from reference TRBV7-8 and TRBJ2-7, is GAGVSQSPRYKVAKRGQDVALRCDPISGHVSLFWYQQALGQGPEFLTYFQNEAQLDKSGLPSDRFFAERPEGSVSTLKIQRTQQEDSAVYLCASSLAWDRGVSYEQYFGPGTRLTVT.

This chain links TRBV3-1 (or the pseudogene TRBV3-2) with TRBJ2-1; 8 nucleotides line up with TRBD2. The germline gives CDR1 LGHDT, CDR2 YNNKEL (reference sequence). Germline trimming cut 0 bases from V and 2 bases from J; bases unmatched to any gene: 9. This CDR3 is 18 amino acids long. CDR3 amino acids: CASSQDSGAGGAYNEQFF. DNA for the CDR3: TGTGCCAGCAGCCAAGATAGCGGGGCGGGCGGGGCCTACAATGAGCAGTTCTTC.

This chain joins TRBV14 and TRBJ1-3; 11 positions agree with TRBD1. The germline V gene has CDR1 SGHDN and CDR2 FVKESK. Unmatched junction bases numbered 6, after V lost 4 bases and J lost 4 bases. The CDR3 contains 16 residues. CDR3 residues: CASSRGQGAKGNTIYF. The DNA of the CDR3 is TGTGCCAGCAGCCGAGGACAGGGGGCGAAAGGAAACACCATATATTTT.

The chain's CDR3 is CASSPGELNNEQFF. The CDR3 DNA follows: TGTGCCAGCAGCCCAGGCGAGTTGAACAATGAGCAGTTCTTC. The V call is TRBV5-4, the J call TRBJ2-1, with no clear D. This CDR3 has 14 residues. Germline-derived CDR1 and CDR2 are SGHNT and YYREEE (reference sequence). V shed 4 bases and J shed 5 bases, with 13 bases lying between them.

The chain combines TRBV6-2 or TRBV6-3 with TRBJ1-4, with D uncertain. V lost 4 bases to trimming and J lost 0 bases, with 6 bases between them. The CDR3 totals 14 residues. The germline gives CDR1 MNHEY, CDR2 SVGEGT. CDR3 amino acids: CASSSVSTNEKLFF. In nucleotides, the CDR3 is TGTGCCAGCAGTTCGGTCTCAACTAATGAAAAACTGTTTTTT.

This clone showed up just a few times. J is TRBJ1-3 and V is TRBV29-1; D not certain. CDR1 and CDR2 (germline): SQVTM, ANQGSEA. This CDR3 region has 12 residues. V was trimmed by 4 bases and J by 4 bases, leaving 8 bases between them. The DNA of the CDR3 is TGCAGCGTTGCCCTCGAGGGAAACACCATATATTTT. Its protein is CSVALEGNTIYF.

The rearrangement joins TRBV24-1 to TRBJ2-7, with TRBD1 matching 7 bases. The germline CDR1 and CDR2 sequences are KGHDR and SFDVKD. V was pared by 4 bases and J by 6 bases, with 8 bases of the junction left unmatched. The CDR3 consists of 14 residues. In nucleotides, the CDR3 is TGTGCCACCAGTGACCGACAGGGCTGGGGCGAGCAGTACTTC. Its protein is CATSDRQGWGEQYF.

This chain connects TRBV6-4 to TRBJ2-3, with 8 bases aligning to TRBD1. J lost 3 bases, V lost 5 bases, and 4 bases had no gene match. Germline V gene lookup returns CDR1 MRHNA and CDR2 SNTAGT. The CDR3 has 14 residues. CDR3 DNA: TGTGCCAGCAGTCCTGGACAGGGAACAGATACGCAGTATTTT. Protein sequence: CASSPGQGTDTQYF.

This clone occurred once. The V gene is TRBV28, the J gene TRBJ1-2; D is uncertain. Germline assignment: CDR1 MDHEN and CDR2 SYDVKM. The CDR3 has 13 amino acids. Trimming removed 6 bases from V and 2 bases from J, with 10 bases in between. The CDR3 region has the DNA TGTGCCAGCAGGGCCGAGAGAAACTATGGCTACACCTTC. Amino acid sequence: CASRAERNYGYTF.

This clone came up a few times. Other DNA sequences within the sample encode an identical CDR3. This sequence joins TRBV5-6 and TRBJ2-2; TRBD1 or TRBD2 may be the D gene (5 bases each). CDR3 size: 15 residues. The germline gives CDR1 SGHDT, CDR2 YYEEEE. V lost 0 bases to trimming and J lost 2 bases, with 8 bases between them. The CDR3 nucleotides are TGTGCCAGCAGCTTGGGGGGGACCAACACCGGGGAGCTGTTTTTT. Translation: CASSLGGTNTGELFF.

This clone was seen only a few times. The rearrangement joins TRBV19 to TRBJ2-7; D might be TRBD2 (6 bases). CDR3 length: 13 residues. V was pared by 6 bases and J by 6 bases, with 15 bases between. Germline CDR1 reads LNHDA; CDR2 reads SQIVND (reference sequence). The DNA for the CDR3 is TGTGCCAGTAGCGTTTCGGACGGGAGCGAGCAGTACTTC. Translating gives CASSVSDGSEQYF.

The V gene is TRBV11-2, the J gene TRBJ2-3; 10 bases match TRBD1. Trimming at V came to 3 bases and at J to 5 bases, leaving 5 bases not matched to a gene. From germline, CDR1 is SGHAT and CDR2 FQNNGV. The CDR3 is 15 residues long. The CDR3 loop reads CASSFGDRGGDTQYF. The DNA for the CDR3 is TGTGCCAGCAGCTTTGGGGACAGGGGTGGAGATACGCAGTATTTT.